This T cell receptor (beta chain) was observed in a study of cytomegalovirus exposure and HLA in healthy donors (dated by TCRdb to between 2016 and 2019). Background on the whole study: According to an earlier analysis of around 600 of the donors, 150 million to 200 million T cells yielded 95 million to 140 million unique TCR beta sequences and more than 250 Gb of sequence data. Across 398 genotyped donors of the cohort, an average of 235,054 unique TCR beta nucleotide sequences per donor were sequenced, and around 20% of those sequences were non-productive. An early release covering roughly 600 HLA-typed donors comprised approximately 290 gigabases of sequencing data and some 79 million unique TCR sequences. Donor age, sex, ethnicity and CMV serostatus were compiled together with the repertoire data. In the later analysis, no new phenotypic data were used to find candidate immune exposures; instead, reliance was placed on TCR beta sequences and their occurrence across donors. Class I and class II HLA loci were covered by the typing at four-digit resolution. The number of typed donors differed by locus: roughly 620-630 for A, B, C, DRB1 and DQB1; 500 to 550 for DQA1; around 610 for DPA1; and roughly 470 for DPB1. To study patterns of TCR occurrence, a later analysis re-analyzed previously published TCR beta repertoires from 666 donors and added high-resolution HLA genotyping. The study profiled the T cell repertoires of about 640 subjects by immunosequencing and related them to cytomegalovirus serostatus. The study aimed to test whether cataloging public T cell receptors could reveal signatures of past pathogen exposure. In an earlier analysis of around 540 of the donors, high-throughput TCR beta sequencing was used to judge whether each TCR beta V gene segment behaved as functional or pseudogenic. The genetic ancestry cluster associated with self-reported Caucasian donors included roughly 84% of the roughly 400 genotyped donors. All discovery cohort repertoires had been generated using a single sequencing platform. Several DR-DQ haplotypes were treated as single units for association and clustering because of strong linkage in the cohort. High-throughput TCR immunosequencing, statistical association of individual TCRs with disease status, and machine learning were combined to predict cytomegalovirus infection status. Besides the first cohort of 550 to 750 subjects, a separate validation cohort made up of some 110 different subjects was used. Genome-wide SNP genotypes for about 55% of the roughly 670 donors were used in a later genetic analysis, which treated that subset as a discovery cohort. Here is what the overall study found, with its caveats: Sequencing depth was assumed to be roughly uniform across donors in the presence/absence analyses, though that assumption may not hold. The only immune exposure information available for the cohort was CMV serostatus. A further reported finding was that TCR beta sequences accurately predicted the HLA-A and HLA-B alleles for most subjects in the first cohort. In a later genetic analysis, a missense DCLRE1C variant was associated with V-gene and J-gene trimming of TCR beta chains, and the association was replicated in an independent cohort. The cohort was sequenced for TCR beta chains only, and without alpha or paired-chain data the features that could be detected were limited. In a later analysis, HLA-associated TCR beta chains showed more clonal expansion and lower generation probabilities than non-associated chains that were equally common. In vitro tests confirmed that a few of the cytomegalovirus-associated TCR beta chains recognize cytomegalovirus antigens. A cluster of highly shared sequence variants was judged likely to be a technical artifact of the sequencing pipeline. The classifier was reported to diagnose cytomegalovirus status with high specificity and sensitivity in both the original cohort and the validation cohort. Broadly in line with IMGT annotations, most TCR beta V segments showed up in productive rearrangements about 87% or about 30% of the time in an earlier analysis of 450 to 600 of the donors. When HLA alleles, especially DR and DQ, strongly co-occurred, attributing TCR associations to individual alleles was difficult. The study gave a list of 150 to 200 TCR beta chains associated with cytomegalovirus. Specific HLA alleles were associated with more than 15,000 TCR beta sequences at a false discovery rate of 0.05 in a later analysis. Some IMGT-functional V segments, including TRBV6-2 and TRBV6-3, could not be told apart with the 87-base-pair reads, so those segments were excluded. According to the authors, the approach could potentially be generalized to other disease states and immunological phenotypes. Because some donors lacked HLA typing at each locus, the association tests relied only on the typed subset. The earlier analysis of approximately 560 of the donors excluded over 15 rarely observed V segments, including chromosome 9 orphons, because counts were too low. Correlated functional status among segregating V segments might be attributable to linkage disequilibrium, but an unknown experimental factor could not be ruled out. According to a later analysis, most CMV-associated TCR beta chains appeared to be HLA-restricted, and the HLA associations seemed to be driven largely by CMV exposure. A later genetic analysis reported fewer N-insertions in productive TCRs among donors in an Asian-associated ancestry cluster than the roughly 700-donor mean. In a later analysis, TCR association rates were found to vary across HLA loci, with the most associated TCRs seen for DRB1 alleles and the fewest for HLA-C alleles. Across donors, most TCR sequences were observed very rarely, whereas some public TCRs were present in many individuals. In a later analysis, several top co-occurrence clusters were reported to appear linked to parvovirus B19, influenza, CMV and Epstein-Barr virus.

A note on this clone: There is no known antigen for this receptor. Base qualities are missing; no much larger clone stands one base away.

The library was built by means of the immunoSEQ multiplex PCR assay. For the multiplex PCR, a mixture combining 60 forward primers for TCR Vbeta segments and 13 reverse primers for TCR Jbeta segments was used. A multiplex PCR assay on genomic DNA amplified the CDR3 region of rearranged TCR beta genes. Amplified TCR beta libraries were sequenced as 87-base-pair reads on the Illumina HiSeq System. The original pipeline was this. A later analysis tallied roughly 76 million unique TCR beta chains across the 666 repertoires, and approximately 9.9 million of those chains were shared by two or more donors. To remove PCR and sequencing errors, raw reads were error-corrected and collapsed into unique sequences using a nearest-neighbor algorithm that merged closely related sequences. V, D and J gene segments were assigned by aligning CDR3 sequences to IMGT reference sequences. For a sequence to be retained, a match of at least six nucleotides was required to both a V gene segment and a J gene segment. Rearrangements were called productive when the CDR3 lacked stop codons and stayed in frame with V and J; all others were non-productive. CDR3 was defined by IMGT convention, running from the second conserved V-encoded cysteine to the conserved J-encoded phenylalanine. Sequences without an unambiguous match to a single V gene segment were excluded from the earlier analysis of over 500 of the donors. In an earlier analysis of several hundred of the donors, a V segment was called functional when productive rearrangements were above 56.7%, and segregating when the standard deviation between donors exceeded 5%. A statistical classification framework was built for diagnosing cytomegalovirus status from the catalog of TCR beta chain sequences. In a later analysis, TCR nucleotide sequences were compared against IMGT/GENE-DB human TR gene sequences so that V and J genes could be assigned. The TCRdist pipeline was used in a later analysis to assign CDR3 sequences and most-parsimonious VDJ recombination scenarios. In a later analysis, every TCR beta chain was defined by the combination of its CDR3 amino acid sequence and its V-gene family, and reads without a unique V-gene family were dropped. A later analysis removed 550 to 700 highly shared, low-generation-probability nucleotide sequences to deal with suspected cross-contamination and a sequencing artifact. In a later analysis, a clonal expansion index was calculated for each public chain from normalized within-repertoire ranks of inferred template counts. In a later analysis, generation probabilities were computed with a VDJ recombination model fitted to out-of-frame rearrangements, and the resulting probabilities were checked against IGoR. In a later analysis, TCR-TCR, TCR-HLA and TCR-CMV co-occurrence was scored with hypergeometric tests, and a repertoire-size bias correction was applied to TCR pairs. False discovery rates were estimated in a later analysis by permuting HLA or CMV assignments 20 times. In a later analysis, co-occurring TCRs were grouped using DBSCAN, and TCRdist sequence similarity was added for clustering within HLA-allele-positive subsets. For co-occurrence clustering, repertoires with fewer than 30,000 or more than 120,000 public chains were excluded, along with about five repertoires with anomalous nucleotide sharing. The clones in this table, taken by TCRdb from immuneACCESS, are in-frame only. Not every clone is retained; where verified, under half of the shortfall comes from an unresolved V gene, and the cause of the rest is unknown. Clonal size and the V and J genes are those of that table, whereas D and trimming came from the DNA. This sample is represented by under 45,000 clones; roughly 60% of them were singletons. 8% to 9.5% of the sample is held by the ten biggest clonotypes.

The cohort comprised several hundred healthy bone marrow donors. At the time of sampling, all cohort members were nominally healthy, though unrecorded immune exposures were likely present. Of the 666 cohort members, more than 250 had a positive CMV serostatus and about 350 had a negative one, while no CMV serostatus was recorded for the donor. A peripheral blood sample was collected from each donor, and TCR beta sequencing was performed on peripheral blood mononuclear cells. Genomic DNA was extracted from the blood cell samples with the Qiagen DNeasy Blood Extraction Kit. CDR1 and CDR2, per the germline V gene, are MNHEY and SVGAGI. Between the V and J ends, shortened by 4 bases and 8 bases respectively, the junction contains 15 bases. From its cysteine to its phenylalanine, the CDR3 spans 15 amino acids. The read is trimmed to its CDR3 DNA, 45 bases read in frame from base 1.

The TCR was taken from a human donor in good health. Recombination joined TRBV6-5 with TRBJ1-6; 6 matching bases give a weak D call of TRBD1. Sequencing input: PBMCs. The CDR3 is CASSWDGGLDSPLHF. The DNA sequence reads TGTGCCAGCAGTTGGGATGGGGGCCTGGATTCACCCCTCCACTTT.